The 17 T cell receptor beta chains below come from one sample, sequenced in a study of T cell responses to AZD1222 COVID-19 vaccine. The assay was immunoSEQ multiplex PCR, and TCRdb's table has in-frame clones only and misses some. Of approximately 130,000 clones listed, around nine tenths are singletons. The sequenced sample was peripheral blood, obtained 28 days after the second AZD1222 dose. The receptor source for this set is an adult who received the AZD1222 COVID-19 vaccine.

The V call is TRBV7-2, the J call TRBJ1-6; D remains ambiguous. V was shortened by 6 bases and J by 0 bases, with 12 bases between the two germline ends. The CDR3 is made up of 16 amino acids. Per germline, CDR1 SGHTA and CDR2 FQGNSA. In DNA form, the CDR3 reads TGTGCCAGCAGAACCCAAGGGAGCTCCTATAATTCACCCCTCCACTTT. Translation gives CASRTQGSSYNSPLHF.

The chain employs TRBV3-1 (or the pseudogene TRBV3-2) and TRBJ2-4; D assignment may be TRBD1 or TRBD2 (5 bases each). Trimming removed 3 bases from V and 6 bases from J, with 18 bases in between. From germline, CDR1 is LGHDT and CDR2 YNNKEL (reference sequence). The CDR3 totals 16 residues. CDR3 region: CASSHGDPTSRNIQYF. CDR3 in DNA: TGTGCCAGCAGCCACGGGGACCCCACATCCAGAAACATTCAGTACTTC.

The chain uses TRBV28 and TRBJ1-6; TRBD1 might be the D (5 bases). This CDR3 has 14 residues. V lost 6 bases and J 2 bases, leaving 8 bases between the germline ends. In germline, CDR1 is MDHEN, CDR2 SYDVKM. As DNA, the CDR3 is TGTGCCAGCAGAGGAGGGGCCTATAATTCACCCCTCCACTTT. Translated: CASRGGAYNSPLHF.

The chain carries TRBV9 and TRBJ2-7; tentative D call: TRBD2 (5 bases). Deletions cut 4 bases from V and 3 bases from J, with 14 bases between. CDR3 size: 14 residues. From germline, CDR1 is SGDLS and CDR2 YYNGEE. The CDR3, as DNA: TGTGCCAGCAGCTCGAGGGCATGGGACTACGAGCAGTACTTC. The encoded protein is CASSSRAWDYEQYF.

The V call is TRBV20-1, the J call TRBJ1-1; no firm D call. CDR1 is DFQATT and CDR2 is SNEGSKA in the germline V gene (reference sequence). This CDR3 is built from 10 residues. V was pared by 8 bases and J by 6 bases, with 10 bases between. The CDR3 DNA is TGCAGTCCCGGGCGACCTGAAGCTTTCTTT. Protein: CSPGRPEAFF.

The V and J genes are TRBV3-1 (or the pseudogene TRBV3-2) and TRBJ2-1, with 10 bases lining up with TRBD2. CDR1 is LGHDT, CDR2 YNNKEL, per germline (reference sequence). With V trimmed by 4 bases and J by 0 bases, 6 bases remained unmatched. The CDR3 spans 17 residues. Here the CDR3 reads CASSRVLAGSSYNEQFF. DNA for the CDR3: TGTGCCAGCAGCCGGGTACTAGCGGGGAGCTCCTACAATGAGCAGTTCTTC.

The chain recombines TRBV5-1 with TRBJ1-4; 8 bases agree with TRBD1. Germline CDR1 SGHRS, CDR2 YFSETQ. The CDR3 consists of 16 residues. The trim removed 0 bases at V and 4 bases at J, leaving 5 bases unmatched. The CDR3 coding sequence is TGCGCCAGCAGCTTGGGGAGACAGGGGATTAATGAAAAACTGTTTTTT. This sequence encodes CASSLGRQGINEKLFF.

This rearrangement joins TRBV24-1 to TRBJ2-2; 10 nucleotides match TRBD1. V lost 5 bases, J lost 6 bases, and 2 bases stayed unmatched. Germline assignment: CDR1 KGHDR and CDR2 SFDVKD. The CDR3 consists of 14 residues. The CDR3 DNA follows: TGTGCCACCAGTGGGACAGGGGGTTCCGGGGAGCTGTTTTTT. As protein: CATSGTGGSGELFF.

The chain combines TRBV6-2 or TRBV6-3 with TRBJ2-1; 7 positions agree with TRBD2. The CDR3 extends over 18 amino acids. The trim removed 2 bases at V and 0 bases at J, leaving 10 bases unmatched. Germline CDR1 reads MNHEY; CDR2 reads SVGEGT. This CDR3 is CASSYPIPGGSSYNEQFF. CDR3 DNA: TGTGCCAGCAGTTACCCGATACCCGGGGGGAGCTCCTACAATGAGCAGTTCTTC.

The J gene is TRBJ2-5, the V gene TRBV6-2 or TRBV6-3; D unclear. From germline, CDR1 is MNHEY and CDR2 SVGEGT. The CDR3 length is 13 residues. Trimming cost V 2 bases and J 5 bases, with 9 bases left between them. The DNA for the CDR3 is TGTGCCAGCAGTTACCTACTTCTTGAGACCCAGTACTTC. Its protein product is CASSYLLLETQYF.

The count of this clone is one. V is TRBV27 and J is TRBJ2-3; 10 bases are a match to TRBD2. The CDR3 runs to 18 residues. Looked up from germline, CDR1 is MNHEY and CDR2 is SMNVEV (reference sequence). Germline trimming cut 1 base from V and 1 base from J; bases unmatched to any gene: 8. The CDR3 spells CASSLFVGTSDRTDTQYF. In DNA, the CDR3 is TGTGCCAGCAGTTTATTCGTAGGGACTAGCGATCGCACAGATACGCAGTATTTT.

This clone came up once. This chain joins TRBV5-6 and TRBJ1-1; no reliable D call. The CDR3 extends over 16 amino acids. Per the germline V gene, CDR1 is SGHDT and CDR2 is YYEEEE. The V end was cut by 2 bases, the J end by 0 bases, with 14 bases between. The CDR3 nucleotides read TGTGCCAGCAGCTTTTGGAGCGGATCCATGAACACTGAAGCTTTCTTT. Translation gives CASSFWSGSMNTEAFF.

The V and J genes are TRBV19 and TRBJ1-3; 7 nucleotides match TRBD1. J gave up 4 bases and V 5 bases, and 8 bases lay outside the gene matches. Per germline, CDR1 LNHDA and CDR2 SQIVND (reference sequence). The CDR3 has 15 amino acids. CDR3 sequence (DNA): TGTGCCAGTAGTCTCCAGGGGGGTGCCGGAAACACCATATATTTT. Its protein product is CASSLQGGAGNTIYF.

This chain links TRBV19 with TRBJ1-1; D gene ambiguous. There are 12 residues in the CDR3. The V and J ends lost 7 bases and 2 bases respectively, with 8 bases between them. The V gene's germline CDR1 is LNHDA and CDR2 SQIVND (reference sequence). CDR3 nucleotides: TGTGCCAGTACAACGCCCAACACTGAAGCTTTCTTT. Its translation: CASTTPNTEAFF.

This chain uses TRBV6-2 or TRBV6-3 with TRBJ1-5; 8 nucleotides match TRBD1. Germline loops: CDR1 MNHEY, CDR2 SVGEGT. This CDR3 contains 18 residues. With V trimmed by 0 bases and J by 1 base, 8 bases remained unmatched. CDR3 in amino acids: CASSYSGDRQFSNQPQHF. The CDR3 DNA is TGTGCCAGCAGTTACTCAGGGGACAGGCAGTTCAGCAATCAGCCCCAGCATTTT.

This sequence joins TRBV5-4 and TRBJ1-1; unclear D gene. Trimming left V 1 base short and J 1 base short, with 8 bases between. This CDR3 contains 14 residues. Germline V gene sequence: CDR1 SGHNT, CDR2 YYREEE (reference sequence). The CDR3 here is CASSLRVPNTEAFF. The CDR3 DNA reads TGTGCCAGCAGCTTGAGGGTACCGAACACTGAAGCTTTCTTT.

The chain links TRBV25-1 to TRBJ1-5; TRBD1 matches at 8 bases. V gave up 6 bases and J gave up 10 bases; unmatched junction bases: 5. The CDR3 spans 12 residues. Germline values: CDR1 MGHDK, CDR2 SYGVNS. In nucleotides, the CDR3 is TGTGCCAGCAGAGAACCAGGGGGCCCCCAGCATTTT. This gives the protein CASREPGGPQHF. The whole variable domain, filled in from reference TRBV25-1 and TRBJ1-5, reads EADIYQTPRYLVIGTGKKITLECSQTMGHDKMYWYQQDPGMELHLIHYSYGVNSTEKGDLSSESTVSRIRTEHFPLTLESARPSHTSQYLCASREPGGPQHFGDGTRLSIL.